These 14 T cell receptor beta chains were all obtained from the same sample, sequenced in a study of blood T cells in healthy people across ages. It was with a sample-barcoded 5' primer and a J-beta primer mix that a second PCR of roughly 7 to 12 cycles was run. TCRdb recomputed calls from the 5' RACE reads with MiXCR, one row per CDR3 protein. The table has over 1,200,000 distinct CDR3 sequences, roughly 60% seen once. Sequencing was performed on blood. Receptor source: a man in his late teens or twenties in good health.

The chain is built from TRBV20-1 and TRBJ2-3, with TRBD2 matching 16 bases. The CDR3 length is 16 residues. CDR1 and CDR2 (germline): DFQATT, SNEGSKA (reference sequence). The J segment lost 1 base and the V segment lost 5 bases, leaving 3 bases of the junction unmatched. CDR3 residues: CSAEGTSGGGTDTQYF. The DNA of the CDR3 is TGCAGTGCTGAAGGGACTAGCGGGGGGGGCACAGATACGCAGTATTTT.

J is TRBJ2-7 and V is TRBV6-6; no clear D. Germline CDR1 MNHNY, CDR2 SVGAGI (reference sequence). Trimming shortened V by 0 bases and J by 3 bases, and 18 bases separated the two germline ends. The CDR3 totals 17 residues. Here the CDR3 reads CASSYSIGVNRIYEQYF. The CDR3 region has the DNA TGTGCCAGCAGTTACTCGATCGGTGTGAACAGAATCTACGAGCAGTACTTC.

This clonotype was seen once. This sequence joins TRBV6-5 and TRBJ2-5, with 9 nucleotides matching TRBD1. CDR1 is MNHEY and CDR2 is SVGAGI in the germline V gene. V shed 5 bases and J 3 bases; nucleotides not matched to a gene: 4. The CDR3 covers 14 residues. The DNA of the CDR3 is TGTGCCAGCAGTGGGGACAGGGTAGAAGAGACCCAGTACTTC. It encodes CASSGDRVEETQYF.

This clonotype was recorded once. The rearrangement joins TRBV6-1 to TRBJ2-1; D call uncertain. V was clipped by 8 bases and J by 4 bases, with 12 bases between them. Germline CDR1 reads MNHNS; CDR2 reads SASEGT. The CDR3 loop spans 13 amino acids. The CDR3 sequence is CASLLFPYNEQFF. Written as DNA, the CDR3 is TGTGCCAGCCTCTTGTTTCCTTACAATGAGCAGTTCTTC.

A word on this clonotype: At one end the junction does not follow the germline gene, possibly because of a read error. The chain uses TRBV6-4 and TRBJ2-2; D tentatively reads TRBD1 or TRBD2 (5 bases each). Germline V CDR1 and CDR2: MRHNA, SNTAGT. The CDR3 spans 14 residues. CDR3 residues: CACSEGSDTGELFF. The CDR3 bases are TGTGCCTGCAGTGAGGGGTCAGACACCGGGGAGCTGTTTTTT.

The gene calls are TRBV11-2 and TRBJ2-5; 12 positions match TRBD2. Per germline, CDR1 SGHAT and CDR2 FQNNGV. The CDR3 is 18 residues long. Unmatched junction bases numbered 21, after V lost 5 bases and J lost 11 bases. The CDR3 spells CASSPGTSGPHSYNEQYF. CDR3 in DNA: TGTGCCAGCAGCCCGGGGACTAGCGGGCCCCACTCCTACAATGAGCAGTACTTC.

The rearrangement uses TRBV10-3 and TRBJ1-2; D ambiguous. Germline V gene lookup returns CDR1 ENHRY and CDR2 SYGVKD. Between the trimmed V and J ends, which lost 3 bases and 3 bases, there was a span of 8 bases. CDR3 length: 13 residues. CDR3 in amino acids: CAISESVDYGYTF. CDR3 bases: TGTGCCATCAGTGAATCTGTTGACTATGGCTACACCTTC.

As DNA, the CDR3 is TGCAGTGCTAGTCGCCTAGCGGGAAACTACGAGCAGTACTTC. Translating gives CSASRLAGNYEQYF. The J gene is TRBJ2-7, the V gene TRBV20-1; the match to TRBD2 covers 9 bases. The CDR3 consists of 14 residues. Germline-derived CDR1 and CDR2 are DFQATT and SNEGSKA (reference sequence). Unmatched junction bases numbered 6, after V lost 3 bases and J lost 3 bases.

V is TRBV6-1 and J is TRBJ1-6; D gene uncertain. In germline, CDR1 is MNHNS, CDR2 SASEGT. V was trimmed by 7 bases and J by 0 bases, leaving 19 bases between them. The CDR3 has 18 amino acids. CDR3 in DNA: TGTGCCAGCAAACGGGGAGTATTTACTAGCTCCTATAATTCACCCCTCCACTTT. Translated: CASKRGVFTSSYNSPLHF.

V usage is TRBV5-1 and J usage is TRBJ1-6; D is undetermined. The germline V gene encodes CDR1 SGHRS and CDR2 YFSETQ. The CDR3 totals 15 residues. The ends were cut back, 4 bases at V and 3 bases at J, with 11 bases in the middle. CDR3 coding DNA: TGCGCCAGCAGCCTGGACGCTTACTATAATTCACCCCTCCACTTT. Protein sequence: CASSLDAYYNSPLHF.

This clonotype was observed a handful of times. CDR3 sequence: CSARLAWVDTQYF. The CDR3 nucleotides are TGCAGTGCTAGACTAGCTTGGGTTGATACGCAGTATTTT. The chain couples TRBV20-1 to TRBJ2-3, with D possibly TRBD2 on 5 matching bases. The CDR3 loop spans 13 amino acids. Germline V CDR1 and CDR2: DFQATT, SNEGSKA (reference sequence). V lost 2 bases to trimming and J lost 6 bases, with 12 bases between them.

V and J are TRBV20-1 and TRBJ2-5; D not certain. CDR1 and CDR2 from the germline V gene are DFQATT and SNEGSKA (reference sequence). CDR3 size: 14 residues. The germline V and J ends were trimmed by 1 base and 1 base, with 10 bases remaining between them. CDR3 protein: CSARVVALQETQYF. CDR3 in DNA: TGCAGTGCTAGAGTCGTAGCCCTCCAAGAGACCCAGTACTTC.

This rearrangement joins TRBV4-1 to TRBJ1-1, with D uncertain. This CDR3 is built from 15 residues. Trimming removed 5 bases from V and 11 bases from J, with 24 bases in between. Germline loops: CDR1 MGHRA, CDR2 YSYEKL. The CDR3 region has the DNA TGCGCCAGCAGCTTAGGAACCGGATCCTCTTTTGGGGCTTTCTTT. It codes for CASSLGTGSSFGAFF.

For the CDR3, the DNA is TGCAGCGTTGGGACGGGGGCAGGGACAGGGGGCTACACCTTC. Translating gives CSVGTGAGTGGYTF. This chain joins TRBV29-1 and TRBJ1-2, with TRBD1 identical over 9 bases. In germline, CDR1 is SQVTM, CDR2 ANQGSEA. With 4 bases clipped from V and 8 bases from J, the junction kept 11 bases outside the gene matches. The CDR3 totals 14 residues.